This record covers a single T cell receptor beta chain. Its antigen is unidentified. This sample stems from a study of OX40 agonist ivuxolimab in advanced cancers. Assay: immunoSEQ multiplex PCR; the TCRdb copy retains only in-frame clones and omits some. The sample records about 77,000 clones, approximately 85% being singletons. Study-wide results and caveats: Expanded clones belonging to CD8+ T cells outnumbered, on average, those of CD4+. CD4+ and CD8+ blood T cells expanded clonally by week 6 at 0.1 to 3.0 mg/kg.

The CDR3 loop spans 14 amino acids. Germline-derived CDR1 and CDR2 are SGHVS and FQNEAQ. Deletions cut 3 bases from V and 1 base from J, with 8 bases between. The rearrangement uses TRBV7-8 and TRBJ2-3; D is unresolved. This receptor was obtained from an adult with an advanced solid tumor such as melanoma, head and neck, liver or kidney cancer. The sequenced sample was CD4+ or CD8+ T cells sorted from blood, obtained in a trial of the OX40 agonist ivuxolimab. The CDR3 here is CASSFGGRTDTQYF. CDR3 sequence (DNA): TGTGCCAGCAGCTTTGGCGGACGCACAGATACGCAGTATTTT.